This T cell receptor beta chain was sequenced during a study of T-cell memory formation after mild COVID-19 (dated by TCRdb to 2020 to 2023). Study-level background: TCR sequence clusters from the two donors were largely donor specific. In a couple of donors, T-cell clones that expanded and contracted after mild COVID-19 were tracked by sequencing TCRalpha and TCRbeta repertoires over time. Two young, previously healthy adult volunteers made up the cohort, one male and one female. General findings and caveats noted by the study authors: Only a couple of mild cases were covered by the study, and larger cohorts that include severe cases with pre-infection samples were considered necessary. Some responding clones were detected in pre-infection memory, which suggested that pre-existing cross-reactive memory T cells had joined the SARS-CoV-2 response. Whether the second-wave clones peaking on day 37 were SARS-CoV-2 specific was not confirmed. From day 15 to 85, contracting clones showed balanced CD4/CD8 phenotypes, whereas a second wave of clones that expanded from day 15 to 37 leaned towards CD4+. Contracting CD4+ clones were found mainly in CM and EM memory subsets, while CD8+ clones were enriched in EMRA.

Ficoll-Paque density gradient centrifugation was used to isolate PBMCs. This clonotype has a handful of counts. What this receptor recognizes is not known. Base-call qualities are not available, and no considerably larger clone is one nucleotide away. Relative to germline, V is missing 1 base and J is missing 4 bases, with 12 bases of the junction outside any gene match. From a lookup of the germline V gene, CDR1 and CDR2 are SGHVS and FQNEAQ. The CDR3 measures 17 amino acids from cysteine to phenylalanine. Only the CDR3 DNA is retained, 51 bases long and in frame from the first base. The reads were generated on an Illumina NovaSeq 6000. cDNA libraries for TCRalpha and TCRbeta were prepared by 5'RACE using constant-segment primers, with sample barcodes and unique molecular identifiers added. RNA was extracted from every sample with Trizol reagent. The libraries were amplified in two PCR steps, and the second step added a second sample barcode and Illumina TruSeq adapters. Libraries were sequenced on an Illumina NovaSeq with 2 x 150 bp paired-end reads. In the original analysis: The reads were demultiplexed and collapsed into UMI-guided consensus sequences using migec v1.2.7. Using mixcr v2.1.11, UMI consensuses were aligned to TRA and TRB V and J templates and then assembled into clonotypes. A clonotype was counted as expanded or contracted only when both edgeR and NoisET called the clonotype significant, with the noise models trained on biological replicates. edgeR calls used a false discovery rate-adjusted p below 0.01 and a log2 fold-change threshold of 1. As an exploratory analysis of dynamics, PCA with hierarchical clustering was applied to max-normalized trajectories of the 1000 most abundant clonotypes. Separately sequenced CD4+ and CD8+ repertoires were used to assign a CD4 or CD8 phenotype to each responding clone. The public reads were run again by TCRdb, first through fastp at Q25 and then through MiXCR, and only productive beta chains were kept. Every entry covers one CDR3 protein and lists the most common genes and DNA from its rows. Clone size and V and J calls follow TCRdb, not the original study. The sample includes 120,000 to 150,000 distinct CDR3 sequences, with around 15% observed a single time. The top ten clones comprise about 27% of the sample.

The chain couples TRBV7-8 to TRBJ2-5; 7 bases in between match TRBD1. The sequence derives from an adult woman who had mild COVID-19 (a few samples of this study predate the infection). The sample titles of this study are shuffled in the database, so cell type and time point are left out; the donor was told from shared clones. Source material: PBMCs or a T cell subset sorted from them (not recorded which). The nucleotides read TGTGCCAGCAGCTTAGAACTACCCGGGACAGTGGGAGAGACCCAGTACTTC. The resulting protein is CASSLELPGTVGETQYF.